Presented here are 26 T cell receptor beta chains from one specimen sequenced in a study of identical twins. TCRdb re-derived calls from the 5' RACE reads in MiXCR, one entry per CDR3 protein. Among about 890,000 distinct CDR3 sequences listed, approximately 13% were seen once. These same records also appear under a second study, on yellow fever vaccine responses in identical twins.

Specimen: PBMCs. The receptors were gathered from a woman in her late teens or twenties in good health.

V and J are TRBV6-5 and TRBJ2-1, with TRBD2 matching over 11 bases. Germline loops: CDR1 MNHEY, CDR2 SVGAGI. V lost 0 bases to trimming and J lost 0 bases; unmatched junction nucleotides: 7. CDR3 length: 19 amino acids. CDR3 nucleotide sequence: TGTGCCAGCAGTTACTCGCCTAGCGGGAGGTCGAGCTCCTACAATGAGCAGTTCTTC. Translating it yields CASSYSPSGRSSSYNEQFF.

This clonotype turned up a few times. V gene TRBV3-1 combines with J gene TRBJ2-5; 11 bases line up with TRBD2. Germline values: CDR1 LGHDT, CDR2 YNNKEL (reference sequence). The CDR3 contains 16 residues. V dropped 1 base and J dropped 2; count of bases not matched to a gene: 3. CDR3 sequence: CASSQGLAGIQETQYF. CDR3 DNA: TGTGCCAGCAGCCAAGGACTAGCGGGGATACAAGAGACCCAGTACTTC.

This chain uses TRBV4-2 with TRBJ2-5; 8 positions match TRBD2. The CDR3 sequence is 15 residues long. Trimming at V came to 2 bases and at J to 2 bases, leaving 4 bases not matched to a gene. Germline V gene lookup returns CDR1 LGHNA and CDR2 YNFKEQ. CDR3 sequence (DNA): TGTGCCAGCAGCCAACCCGGGGGGGTACAAGAGACCCAGTACTTC. Its translation is CASSQPGGVQETQYF.

The rearrangement uses TRBV7-3 and TRBJ2-1, with TRBD1 as a possible D gene (6 bases). This CDR3 comprises 14 residues. V lost 2 bases, J lost 8 bases, and 13 bases lay in between. CDR1 and CDR2 from the germline V gene are SGHTA and FQGTGA. The CDR3 spells CASSLQGPVDEQFF. For the CDR3, the DNA is TGTGCCAGCAGCTTACAGGGGCCGGTAGATGAGCAGTTCTTC.

This clonotype has a handful of counts. This rearrangement joins TRBV29-1 to TRBJ2-2; TRBD1 agrees at 7 bases. Germline loops: CDR1 SQVTM, CDR2 ANQGSEA. CDR3 length: 12 residues. V dropped 7 bases and J dropped 8; count of bases not matched to a gene: 7. CDR3 DNA: TGCAGCGCTGAGCCAGGGGGAGGGGAGCTGTTTTTT. The encoded protein is CSAEPGGGELFF.

This clonotype was seen a handful of times. This chain joins TRBV5-5 and TRBJ1-1, with D unresolved. Trimming cost V 2 bases and J 1 base, with 6 bases left between them. Per the germline V gene, CDR1 is SGHKS and CDR2 is YYEKEE (reference sequence). CDR3 length: 13 residues. The CDR3 coding sequence is TGTGCCAGCAGCTTCCAACCGAACACTGAAGCTTTCTTT. This gives the protein CASSFQPNTEAFF. Based on the CDR3 plus reference TRBV5-5 and TRBJ1-1, the full variable domain is DAGVTQSPTHLIKTRGQQVTLRCSPISGHKSVSWYQQVLGQGPQFIFQYYEKEERGRGNFPDRFSARQFPNYSSELNVNALLLGDSALYLCASSFQPNTEAFFGQGTRLTVV.

This clonotype came up a few times. This chain joins TRBV6-5 and TRBJ2-3, with D tentatively TRBD2 (5 bases). CDR1 and CDR2 from the germline V gene are MNHEY and SVGAGI. Trimming removed 3 bases from V and 1 base from J, with 11 bases in between. The CDR3 length is 15 residues. This CDR3 is CASSYRLEGTDTQYF. CDR3 in DNA: TGTGCCAGCAGTTATCGGTTGGAGGGCACAGATACGCAGTATTTT.

This clonotype has just a few counts. The chain is built from TRBV10-2 and TRBJ2-7; D unresolved. With 2 bases removed from V and 1 base from J, the gap between germline ends came to 12 bases. This CDR3 has 15 amino acids. CDR1 WSHSY and CDR2 SAAADI come from the germline V gene. This CDR3 is CASSERAGHSYEQYV. The CDR3 DNA reads as TGCGCCAGCAGTGAGCGGGCAGGTCATTCCTACGAGCAGTACGTC.

This clonotype has only a few counts. The rearrangement uses TRBV5-1 and TRBJ2-1; 11 bases line up with TRBD1. CDR3 length: 17 residues. CDR1 is SGHRS, CDR2 YFSETQ, per germline. J gave up 5 bases and V 0 bases, and 7 bases lay outside the gene matches. The CDR3 nucleotides are TGCGCCAGCAGCTTGGGTCCGGGGACAGGGGGGCACAATGAGCAGTTCTTC. This gives the protein CASSLGPGTGGHNEQFF.

The rearrangement joins TRBV29-1 to TRBJ2-7; 10 bases agree with TRBD2. There are 12 residues in the CDR3. Germline lookup yields CDR1 SQVTM and CDR2 ANQGSEA. The trim removed 5 bases at V and 4 bases at J, leaving 2 bases unmatched. CDR3 sequence (DNA): TGCAGCGTTCTAGCGGGAGTATACGAGCAGTACTTC. It specifies CSVLAGVYEQYF.

In its sample, this clonotype was seen a few times. The CDR3 DNA reads as TGCGCCAGCAGCCTGGGACAGGTTAAGGGGACCCAGTACTTC. Translating gives CASSLGQVKGTQYF. V is TRBV5-1 and J is TRBJ2-5, with 8 bases that match TRBD1. The CDR3 sequence is 14 residues long. Germline CDR1 SGHRS, CDR2 YFSETQ. The junction had 9 bases not matched to a gene; V was cut back by 4 bases and J by 7 bases.

This clonotype has a handful of counts. The CDR3 region has the DNA TGTGCCAGCAGTGACCAGCTAGCGGGGGGTTATTCCTACAATGAGCAGTTCTTC. Its translation is CASSDQLAGGYSYNEQFF. This chain links TRBV2 with TRBJ2-1, with 11 bases that match TRBD2. Losses at the gene ends were 3 bases for V and 1 base for J; bases not matched to a gene: 8. The CDR3 totals 18 residues. From germline, CDR1 is SNHLY and CDR2 FYNNEI.

This clonotype was detected only a few times. The chain joins TRBV5-1 to TRBJ2-1, with TRBD1 identical over 9 bases. The germline CDR1 and CDR2 sequences are SGHRS and YFSETQ. The J segment lost 7 bases and the V segment lost 0 bases, leaving 5 bases of the junction unmatched. CDR3 length equals 15 residues. CDR3 DNA: TGCGCCAGCAGCTTGGTGGGGACAGGGATGAATGAGCAGTTCTTC. Its protein is CASSLVGTGMNEQFF.

In its sample, this clonotype was seen a few times. This chain links TRBV7-9 with TRBJ2-3, with 11 bases aligning to TRBD1. V lost 4 bases and J lost 4; bases outside the gene matches: 10. The CDR3 runs to 17 residues. Germline CDR1 SEHNR, CDR2 FQNEAQ (reference sequence). CDR3 residues: CASSSARRTGGSDTQYF. CDR3 sequence (DNA): TGTGCCAGCAGCTCAGCACGTCGGACAGGGGGCTCAGATACGCAGTATTTT.

The rearrangement joins TRBV3-1 to TRBJ1-2; D is possibly TRBD1 (5 bases). Looked up from germline, CDR1 is LGHDT and CDR2 is YNNKEL (reference sequence). Trimming removed 0 bases from V and 7 bases from J, with 18 bases in between. The CDR3 contains 16 residues. The CDR3 nucleotides are TGTGCCAGCAGCCAAGATGCGGAAACAAGAAGGGGTGGCTACACCTTC. It yields the protein CASSQDAETRRGGYTF.

J is TRBJ2-1 and V is TRBV13, with D unresolved. The V end was cut by 4 bases, the J end by 0 bases, with 13 bases between. The CDR3 is 16 residues long. Per germline, CDR1 PRHDT and CDR2 FYEKMQ (reference sequence). The CDR3 coding sequence is TGTGCCAGCAGCTCGCGAAAACTAAGCTCCTACAATGAGCAGTTCTTC. Its protein product is CASSSRKLSSYNEQFF.

The chain has TRBV20-1 and TRBJ2-5; 14 bases are a match to TRBD2. The CDR3 contains 19 residues. Per the germline V gene, CDR1 is DFQATT and CDR2 is SNEGSKA (reference sequence). J lost 0 bases, V lost 3 bases, and 12 bases had no gene match. CDR3 in DNA: TGCAGTGCTAGGGGGCTCCCGGGACTAGCGGGAGTATACCAAGAGACCCAGTACTTC. Amino acid sequence: CSARGLPGLAGVYQETQYF.

V and J are TRBV29-1 and TRBJ2-3; 7 nucleotides align to TRBD2. V shed 3 bases and J 6 bases; nucleotides not matched to a gene: 12. The CDR3 is 15 amino acids. From germline, CDR1 is SQVTM and CDR2 ANQGSEA. This chain's CDR3 is CSVERTRGGVDTQYF. The CDR3 bases are TGCAGCGTTGAGAGGACTAGAGGAGGGGTGGATACGCAGTATTTT.

Regarding this clonotype: Given a much more abundant clone one base away, this may be a read error. V gene TRBV10-3 combines with J gene TRBJ2-7, with D perhaps TRBD2 (7 bases). CDR3 size: 14 residues. Germline CDR1 reads ENHRY; CDR2 reads SYGVKD. V lost 2 bases and J lost 4, with 12 bases in between. This chain's CDR3 is CAISEKRGQYEQYF. The CDR3 DNA follows: TGTGCCATCAGTGAGAAGCGGGGACAATACGAGCAGTACTTC.

This clonotype was recorded many times. The chain recombines TRBV3-1 with TRBJ2-5; D gene ambiguous. In germline, CDR1 is LGHDT, CDR2 YNNKEL (reference sequence). V was trimmed by 1 base and J by 0 bases, leaving 15 bases between them. The CDR3 has 17 residues. DNA of the CDR3: TGTGCCAGCAGCCAAGGGCTTAGCCCGACGTACCAAGAGACCCAGTACTTC. Translating it yields CASSQGLSPTYQETQYF.

This clonotype was observed a handful of times. The chain combines TRBV11-3 with TRBJ2-5, with a weak D call TRBD2 (6 bases). V gave up 5 bases and J gave up 5 bases, with 12 bases separating them. The length of the CDR3 is 13 residues. Germline assignment: CDR1 SGHNT and CDR2 YENEEA. CDR3 DNA sequence: TGTGCCAGCAGCACGGGGGATTTGGAGACCCAGTACTTC. Translated, it gives CASSTGDLETQYF.

CDR3 sequence: CASSSGLAGVGEQFF. In DNA form, the CDR3 reads TGCGCCAGCAGCTCTGGACTAGCGGGAGTCGGGGAGCAGTTCTTC. The gene calls are TRBV5-1 and TRBJ2-1; 13 bases agree with TRBD2. The V segment lost 3 bases and the J segment 10 bases; nucleotides outside the gene matches: 7. Germline loops: CDR1 SGHRS, CDR2 YFSETQ. The CDR3 runs 15 residues.

The rearrangement links TRBV5-1 to TRBJ2-1; unclear D gene. V gave up 0 bases and J gave up 8 bases, with 18 bases separating them. Germline CDR1 is SGHRS and CDR2 is YFSETQ. The CDR3 is made up of 16 amino acids. The CDR3 sequence is CASSLVSLFRGDEQFF. DNA for the CDR3: TGCGCCAGCAGCTTGGTTAGCTTGTTTCGTGGGGATGAGCAGTTCTTC.

V is TRBV28 and J is TRBJ2-7; TRBD2 matches 14 bases. Germline trimming cut 10 bases from V and 4 bases from J; bases unmatched to any gene: 18. The germline gives CDR1 MDHEN, CDR2 SYDVKM. This CDR3 is built from 18 residues. CDR3 sequence: CATLSGTSGSLWLYEQYF. The CDR3 bases are TGTGCCACATTATCCGGGACTAGCGGGAGTCTGTGGTTATACGAGCAGTACTTC.

This clonotype was seen only a few times. The J gene is TRBJ2-1, the V gene TRBV5-1; 11 positions match TRBD2. V shed 4 bases, J shed 7 bases, and the junction held 4 bases outside the gene matches. The CDR3 consists of 14 residues. Germline V lookup: CDR1 SGHRS, CDR2 YFSETQ. CDR3 amino acids: CASSTGLAENEQFF. CDR3 nucleotides: TGCGCCAGCAGCACGGGACTAGCGGAAAATGAGCAGTTCTTC.

This clonotype turned up a few times. This chain uses TRBV15 with TRBJ2-1; the match to TRBD2 covers 8 bases. Germline V gives CDR1 LNHNV, CDR2 YYDKDF (reference sequence). Germline trimming cut 8 bases from V and 6 bases from J; bases unmatched to any gene: 12. The CDR3 is 15 amino acids. CDR3 region: CATSTGTSTSNEQFF. CDR3 coding DNA: TGTGCCACCTCTACCGGGACTAGTACTTCCAATGAGCAGTTCTTC.